These T cell receptor beta chains were read from a single sample in a study of CD4 T cells in relation to SARS-CoV-2 and coronaviruses. Assay used: immunoSEQ multiplex PCR; TCRdb lists only in-frame clones, some missing. The profile covers more than 25,000 clones, with approximately 76% appearing a single time and about 14% taken by the ten largest. Their antigen targets remain unknown. Sample: CD4+ T cells from PBMCs, cultured in vitro. The receptors here all came from a human donor in good health. Each CDR3 is given with its conserved first and last residue. The D gene is left open where the match is weak. Not all rows give a size; the values are once, few, many and, for expanded clones, a class.

clone size | J gene | V gene | D gene | CDR3 DNA | CDR3 protein
- | TRBJ1-4 | TRBV6-5 | - | TGTGCCAGCAGTTACGTCGGCAACTCGGAGGAAAAACTGTTTTTT | CASSYVGNSEEKLFF
- | TRBJ2-5 | TRBV5-1 | TRBD2 | TGCGCCAGCAGCTTGATCGGCGCGGGAGGGCAAGAGACCCAGTACTTC | CASSLIGAGGQETQYF
- | TRBJ2-7 | TRBV5-4 | - | TGTGCCACACGTGACAACTCCTACGAGCAGTACTTC | CATRDNSYEQYF
- | TRBJ1-3 | TRBV11-2 | - | TGTGCCAGCAGCTTACGCAGGGAAGGCAACACCATATATTTT | CASSLRREGNTIYF
- | TRBJ1-1 | TRBV19 | TRBD1 | TGTGCCAGTAGTGCACAGGGGGTCACTGAAGCTTTCTTT | CASSAQGVTEAFF
- | TRBJ2-5 | TRBV5-6 | - | TGTGCCAGCAGCTTGATTGTGGAGACCCAGTACTTC | CASSLIVETQYF
- | TRBJ2-3 | TRBV19 | TRBD2 | TGTGCCAGTAGTAGCCATAGCGGGATCGCAGATACGCAGTATTTT | CASSSHSGIADTQYF
- | TRBJ1-2 | TRBV5-1 | - | TGCGCCAGCAGCACCGGGACTCCCATGGGGTATGGCTACACCTTC | CASSTGTPMGYGYTF
- | TRBJ2-7 | TRBV9 | - | TGTGCCAGCAGCCCGGGGGTCGGCGAGCAGTACTTC | CASSPGVGEQYF
few | TRBJ2-1 | TRBV24-1 | TRBD1 | TGTGCCACCAGTGATCGCCGGGACAGGGCAGGTGTCGATGAGCAGTTCTTC | CATSDRRDRAGVDEQFF
- | TRBJ2-7 | TRBV2 | TRBD1 | TGTGCCAGCAGTTATCAGGGGGCATCCTACGAGCAGTACTTC | CASSYQGASYEQYF
- | TRBJ1-5 | TRBV28 | - | TGTGCCAGCGACGGGGGTTTTCAGCCCCAGCATTTT | CASDGGFQPQHF
- | TRBJ2-5 | TRBV4-2 | - | TGTGCCAGCAGCCAAGAAGCTGCGGGGGCCGGGGAGACCCAGTACTTC | CASSQEAAGAGETQYF
- | TRBJ1-4 | TRBV30 | - | TGTGCCTGGACCCGGCGGGTGGGAGGGGTAGGAGAAAAACTGTTTTTT | CAWTRRVGGVGEKLFF
once | TRBJ1-6 | TRBV5-1 | - | TGCGCCAGCAGCTTGGTTCAAAGTGGGTCACCCCTCCACTTT | CASSLVQSGSPLHF
- | TRBJ1-5 | TRBV21-1 | - | TGTGCCAGCAGGATCACGAGAGTGTATAGCAATCAGCCCCAGCATTTT | CASRITRVYSNQPQHF
- | TRBJ1-1 | TRBV10-1 | TRBD1 | TGCGCCAGCAGTGGACAGGGGTTCCCTAATTTGAACACTGAAGCTTTCTTT | CASSGQGFPNLNTEAFF
- | TRBJ2-3 | TRBV5-1 | TRBD2 | TGCGCCAGCAGCTTGGGATACCTAGCGGGCACAGATACGCAGTATTTT | CASSLGYLAGTDTQYF
- | TRBJ2-4 | TRBV7-2 | - | TGTGCCAGCAGCTCCGCCGGGACTGCGAAAAACATTCAGTACTTC | CASSSAGTAKNIQYF
few | TRBJ1-6 | TRBV2 | TRBD1 | TGTGCCAGCAGTGTAGACAGGGCAGCTGGCTCACCCCTCCACTTT | CASSVDRAAGSPLHF
few | TRBJ1-6 | TRBV4-1 | - | TGCGCCAGCAGCCAGACGAGGTGGAATTCACCCCTCCACTTT | CASSQTRWNSPLHF
few | TRBJ1-2 | TRBV19 | - | TGTGCCAGTAGTTCCACCCCCGGGGCGAACTATGGCTACACCTTC | CASSSTPGANYGYTF
- | TRBJ1-2 | TRBV20-1 | - | TGCAGTGCTAGTCCAGACTATGGCTACACCTTC | CSASPDYGYTF
- | TRBJ1-5 | TRBV1 | - | TGCACCAGCAGCCCGGACAGGGCTCATCAGCCCCAGCATTTT | CTSSPDRAHQPQHF
- | TRBJ2-2 | TRBV18 | - | TGTGCCAGCTCACCAGGGATGGGGACTACCGGGGAGCTGTTTTTT | CASSPGMGTTGELFF
- | TRBJ2-7 | TRBV6-2/TRBV6-3 | TRBD1 | TGTGCCAGCACCCCGACAGGGGCCACCTACGAGCAGTACTTC | CASTPTGATYEQYF
- | TRBJ2-1 | TRBV30 | - | TGTGCCTGTACCCGAAGCTCCTACAATGAGCAGTTCTTC | CACTRSSYNEQFF
- | TRBJ2-7 | TRBV7-2 | - | TGTGCCAGCAGCCTCGGGTGGGGACCTAACTACGAGCAGTACTTC | CASSLGWGPNYEQYF
- | TRBJ2-6 | TRBV9 | TRBD1 | TGTGCCAGCAGCGCCTTGACAGGGGGCTCTGGGGCCAACGTCCTGACTTTC | CASSALTGGSGANVLTF
- | TRBJ1-6 | TRBV11-3 | - | TGTGCCAGCAGCTTAGATCTGTGCCCTCGGGTAACTAATTCACCCCTCCACTTT | CASSLDLCPRVTNSPLHF
- | TRBJ2-5 | TRBV9 | TRBD2 | TGTGCCAGCAGCGAATCCGGGAGGCAAGAGACCCAGTACTTC | CASSESGRQETQYF